A single sample gave rise to the 15 T cell receptor beta chains below, sequenced in a study of blood T cell repertoires in COVID-19. TCRdb's table, derived via immunoSEQ multiplex PCR, lists solely in-frame clones and lacks some. The table has 190,000 or so clones, about 90% seen once. The sequenced sample consisted of PBMCs or T cells enriched from blood (not recorded which). These receptors all come from a woman aged 30 to 39 who had recovered from COVID-19.

This clone was recorded once. J is TRBJ1-2 and V is TRBV19, with 9 bases fitting TRBD1. Germline V gene data show CDR1 as LNHDA and CDR2 as SQIVND (reference sequence). The CDR3 length is 15 residues. V lost 3 bases to trimming and J lost 4 bases; unmatched junction nucleotides: 6. CDR3 region: CASSIVTGGGYGYTF. The CDR3 nucleotides read TGTGCCAGTAGTATTGTTACAGGGGGCGGCTATGGCTACACCTTC. Together with reference TRBV19 and TRBJ1-2, the CDR3 gives the full variable domain: DGGITQSPKYLFRKEGQNVTLSCEQNLNHDAMYWYRQDPGQGLRLIYYSQIVNDFQKGDIAEGYSVSREKKESFPLTVTSAQKNPTAFYLCASSIVTGGGYGYTFGSGTRLTVV.

The chain links TRBV7-9 to TRBJ2-7, with TRBD2 matching 8 bases. CDR3 size: 14 residues. Per the germline V gene, CDR1 is SEHNR and CDR2 is FQNEAQ (reference sequence). V dropped 3 bases and J dropped 2; count of bases not matched to a gene: 3. The CDR3 sequence is CASSLSGGAYEQYF. The DNA of the CDR3 is TGTGCCAGCAGCTTGAGCGGGGGAGCCTACGAGCAGTACTTC.

V is TRBV11-3 and J is TRBJ2-1, with 15 positions matching TRBD2. This CDR3 is built from 18 residues. In germline, CDR1 is SGHNT, CDR2 YENEEA. The ends lost 5 bases at V and 5 bases at J; junction bases unmatched: 10. CDR3 DNA: TGTGCCAGCAGCCTAGCCGGGACTAGCGGGAGGATGCACAATGAGCAGTTCTTC. Translating it yields CASSLAGTSGRMHNEQFF.

The chain couples TRBV6-5 to TRBJ1-1, with a possible D match to TRBD1 (6 bases). CDR1 and CDR2 (germline): MNHEY, SVGAGI. V dropped 8 bases and J dropped 0 bases, with 13 bases sitting between them. The CDR3 covers 14 residues. The CDR3 coding sequence is TGTGCCAGCTATAAGACAGGCGTGAACACTGAAGCTTTCTTT. It yields the protein CASYKTGVNTEAFF.

The V and J genes are TRBV19 and TRBJ1-2; a possible D gene is TRBD1 (6 bases). Germline V gene data show CDR1 as LNHDA and CDR2 as SQIVND (reference sequence). The CDR3 loop spans 15 amino acids. V was shortened by 2 bases and J by 7 bases, with 17 bases between the two germline ends. This CDR3 reads CASSINGQTSAGYTF. The CDR3 DNA reads as TGTGCCAGTAGTATAAATGGACAGACCTCTGCTGGCTACACCTTC.

The chain carries TRBV13 and TRBJ2-1; D is unresolved. The CDR3 runs to 15 residues. CDR1 is PRHDT and CDR2 is FYEKMQ in the germline V gene (reference sequence). Between the trimmed V and J ends, which lost 6 bases and 0 bases, there was a span of 12 bases. Written as DNA, the CDR3 is TGTGCCAGCAGGCGTACAAGGAGCTCCTACAATGAGCAGTTCTTC. Translating it yields CASRRTRSSYNEQFF.

The chain couples TRBV7-6 to TRBJ2-5; a possible D gene is TRBD1 (5 bases). Trimming left V 4 bases short and J 1 base short, with 10 bases between. CDR3 length equals 14 residues. Per germline, CDR1 SGHVS and CDR2 FNYEAQ. The CDR3 loop is CASSSPGPQETQYF. CDR3 bases: TGTGCCAGCAGCTCCCCAGGGCCCCAAGAGACCCAGTACTTC.

The chain employs TRBV7-2 and TRBJ2-1; D is possibly TRBD2 (6 bases). This CDR3 is built from 17 residues. Deletions cut 2 bases from V and 0 bases from J, with 14 bases between. Germline lookup yields CDR1 SGHTA and CDR2 FQGNSA. CDR3 bases: TGTGCCAGCAGCTTATTGGGCGGGGTTAACTCCTACAATGAGCAGTTCTTC. Encoded protein: CASSLLGGVNSYNEQFF.

In this sample, this clone turned up a few times. The chain has TRBV7-9 and TRBJ2-4; possibly TRBD1 for D (5 bases). Germline V gives CDR1 SEHNR, CDR2 FQNEAQ (reference sequence). With 0 bases removed from V and 5 bases from J, the gap between germline ends came to 8 bases. This CDR3 spans 14 amino acids. CDR3 sequence: CASSLALGQNIQYF. CDR3 in DNA: TGTGCCAGCAGCTTAGCGTTGGGGCAAAACATTCAGTACTTC.

This chain joins TRBV2 and TRBJ2-2, with a weak D call TRBD2 (7 bases). The CDR3 covers 17 residues. Trimming pared 0 bases from V and 6 bases from J, leaving 17 bases between. Per the germline V gene, CDR1 is SNHLY and CDR2 is FYNNEI. The CDR3 here is CASSEAVGGTRPGELFF. In DNA, the CDR3 is TGTGCCAGCAGTGAAGCGGTCGGGGGGACACGACCCGGGGAGCTGTTTTTT.

This clone was found a few times. This sequence joins TRBV9 and TRBJ2-7; 12 bases map to TRBD2. With 3 bases clipped from V and 2 bases from J, the junction kept 6 bases outside the gene matches. From germline, CDR1 is SGDLS and CDR2 YYNGEE. The CDR3 is 16 amino acids. The DNA for the CDR3 is TGTGCCAGCAGCGGGACTAGCGGGGATGAACCCTACGAGCAGTACTTC. It specifies CASSGTSGDEPYEQYF.

The gene calls are TRBV11-2 and TRBJ2-4, with TRBD2 matching 7 bases. The CDR3 is 14 amino acids. Looked up from germline, CDR1 is SGHAT and CDR2 is FQNNGV. V was pared by 1 base and J by 6 bases, with 3 bases of the junction left unmatched. The CDR3 loop is CASSLAASGNIQYF. As DNA, the CDR3 is TGTGCCAGCAGCTTAGCCGCTAGCGGAAACATTCAGTACTTC.

This chain joins TRBV13 and TRBJ2-7; a weak D match, TRBD2 (5 bases). The CDR3 consists of 15 residues. V was trimmed by 3 bases and J by 6 bases, leaving 18 bases between them. The germline V gene encodes CDR1 PRHDT and CDR2 FYEKMQ (reference sequence). The CDR3 protein is CASSLYGVALSEQYF. The CDR3 bases are TGTGCCAGCAGCTTGTACGGGGTCGCTCTCTCCGAGCAGTACTTC.

The genes are TRBV30 and TRBJ2-2, with 11 bases matching TRBD2. The germline V gene has CDR1 GTSNPN and CDR2 SVGIG (reference sequence). J lost 1 base, V lost 3 bases, and 4 bases had no gene match. CDR3 length: 16 amino acids. The CDR3 region has the DNA TGTGCCTGGAGGAAGGGACTAGCGGTGAACACCGGGGAGCTGTTTTTT. The encoded protein is CAWRKGLAVNTGELFF.

This chain's CDR3 is CSVEGLAGMYNEQFF. The CDR3 nucleotides are TGCAGCGTTGAAGGACTAGCGGGGATGTACAATGAGCAGTTCTTC. The chain couples TRBV29-1 to TRBJ2-1; 11 bases align to TRBD2. Germline trimming cut 1 base from V and 4 bases from J; bases unmatched to any gene: 3. Germline CDR1 is SQVTM and CDR2 is ANQGSEA. The CDR3 is 15 residues long.